This T cell receptor beta chain is from a study of CD8 T cells in ankylosing spondylitis. This clonotype showed up just a few times. The antigen is not known. Findings and caveats of the study: A TCR beta motif of fewer than ten highly homologous variants appeared characteristic of ankylosing spondylitis blood.

TCR beta libraries were made by quantitative 5'-RACE with molecular barcodes. TCRdb itself ran the 5' RACE reads through MiXCR, one entry per CDR3 protein. Among 220,000 or so distinct CDR3 sequences listed, around 19% were seen once. Specimen: blood, either unsorted or a sorted T cell fraction (not recorded which). The origin of this receptor is a male donor with ankylosing spondylitis.

CDR3 sequence: CASNPLWAGRSDTQYF. For the CDR3, the DNA is TGTGCCAGCAATCCTCTTTGGGCAGGGAGGTCAGATACGCAGTATTTT. This chain connects TRBV6-1 to TRBJ2-3; TRBD2 might be the D (6 bases). Between the trimmed V and J ends, which lost 7 bases and 4 bases, there was a span of 21 bases. The germline gives CDR1 MNHNS, CDR2 SASEGT. The CDR3 totals 16 residues.